A single sample gave rise to the 27 T cell receptor beta chains below, sequenced in a study of T-cell reconstitution after alpha-beta-depleted transplantation in children. A library of TCRbeta sequences, prepared with unique molecular identifiers, was generated. TCRdb reanalysed the PCR reads using MiXCR and keeps one entry per CDR3 protein. The repertoire holds 500,000 to 600,000 distinct CDR3 sequences, with around 16% as singletons. The source was PBMCs from the stem cell graft donor, collected from the stem cell graft. Receptors originate from a human donor who donated a stem cell graft to a child with acute lymphoblastic leukemia.

V is TRBV7-6 and J is TRBJ2-7, with TRBD1 as a possible D gene (5 bases). V was cut by 2 bases and J by 2 bases, with 13 bases left in between. Germline V gene sequence: CDR1 SGHVS, CDR2 FNYEAQ. The CDR3 consists of 15 residues. CDR3 sequence (DNA): TGTGCCAGCAGCTTAAGGGGCCAGGGCGCCTACGAGCAGTACTTC. Protein: CASSLRGQGAYEQYF.

V is TRBV29-1 and J is TRBJ2-1, with a weak D call TRBD1 (5 bases). The CDR3 has 14 amino acids. V was trimmed by 0 bases and J by 5 bases, leaving 11 bases between them. CDR1 and CDR2 (germline): SQVTM, ANQGSEA. The CDR3 nucleotides read TGCAGCGTTGAAGATTGGGGCGGCAACAATGAGCAGTTCTTC. This translates into CSVEDWGGNNEQFF.

This clonotype was observed a few times. The chain carries TRBV2 and TRBJ2-7; TRBD1 is a possible D gene (6 bases). The V end lost 6 bases, the J end lost 1 base, and 13 bases lay between the germline ends. The germline V gene encodes CDR1 SNHLY and CDR2 FYNNEI. The CDR3 runs 14 residues. CDR3 DNA: TGTGCCAGCAGATTCAGGGGAGAGTCCTACGAGCAGTACTTC. Translated, it gives CASRFRGESYEQYF.

There are a few counts of this clonotype. J is TRBJ2-1 and V is TRBV4-1; D is possibly TRBD1 (6 bases). CDR1 is MGHRA and CDR2 is YSYEKL in the germline V gene. The CDR3 loop spans 16 amino acids. V lost 0 bases, J lost 12 bases, and 21 bases lay in between. The CDR3 protein is CASSQEIDRTQGGQFF. CDR3 in DNA: TGCGCCAGCAGCCAAGAAATAGACAGGACCCAAGGTGGGCAGTTCTTC.

The sample holds one count of this clonotype. The V and J genes are TRBV20-1 and TRBJ1-5; 8 nucleotides match TRBD1. Trimming at V came to 7 bases and at J to 6 bases, leaving 14 bases not matched to a gene. This CDR3 contains 15 residues. Per germline, CDR1 DFQATT and CDR2 SNEGSKA (reference sequence). CDR3 bases: TGCAGTGGGGCAGGGGGCGACACGGGGTCTCAGCCCCAGCATTTT. Its protein is CSGAGGDTGSQPQHF.

This clonotype was detected a few times. The chain joins TRBV7-8 to TRBJ1-4; 7 positions match TRBD1. Germline V CDR1 and CDR2: SGHVS, FQNEAQ. V lost 3 bases and J lost 7; bases outside the gene matches: 5. The CDR3 consists of 14 residues. The CDR3 DNA is TGTGCCAGCAGCTTCCGGGACAGCGCTGAAAAACTGTTTTTT. This gives the protein CASSFRDSAEKLFF. The whole variable domain, remainder taken from reference TRBV7-8 and TRBJ1-4, is GAGVSQSPRYKVAKRGQDVALRCDPISGHVSLFWYQQALGQGPEFLTYFQNEAQLDKSGLPSDRFFAERPEGSVSTLKIQRTQQEDSAVYLCASSFRDSAEKLFFGSGTQLSVL.

The rearrangement uses TRBV20-1 and TRBJ2-7, with 9 bases that match TRBD2. This CDR3 comprises 15 residues. V lost 6 bases to trimming and J lost 6 bases; unmatched junction nucleotides: 15. Germline V gene sequence: CDR1 DFQATT, CDR2 SNEGSKA (reference sequence). The CDR3 DNA follows: TGCAGTGCCCCGTGGGGCGCGGGAGGGCCCGTCGAGCAGTACTTC. Translating gives CSAPWGAGGPVEQYF.

This clonotype was recorded a few times. The chain is built from TRBV12-3 or TRBV12-4 and TRBJ2-2; TRBD2 agrees at 14 bases. V gave up 6 bases and J gave up 1 base; unmatched junction bases: 1. CDR3 length: 16 residues. In nucleotides, the CDR3 is TGTGCCAGCAGAGGGACTAGCGGGAGGAACACCGGGGAGCTGTTTTTT. This codes for CASRGTSGRNTGELFF.

The J gene is TRBJ2-7, the V gene TRBV12-3 or TRBV12-4; tentative D call: TRBD2 (7 bases). V was cut by 3 bases and J by 4 bases, with 19 bases left in between. The CDR3 has 16 residues. The DNA for the CDR3 is TGTGCCAGCAGTTTGGCCCCCACGGGGGGCTCTTACGAGCAGTACTTC. Translation gives CASSLAPTGGSYEQYF.

The gene calls are TRBV5-1 and TRBJ1-3; D unresolved. Germline values: CDR1 SGHRS, CDR2 YFSETQ. The ends were cut back, 4 bases at V and 2 bases at J, with 13 bases in the middle. The CDR3 has 15 amino acids. The CDR3 is CASSPGTVPGNTIYF. The DNA of the CDR3 is TGCGCCAGCAGCCCCGGAACGGTACCTGGAAACACCATATATTTT.

V gene TRBV30 combines with J gene TRBJ1-5; no firm D call. CDR1 and CDR2 from the germline V gene are GTSNPN and SVGIG (reference sequence). The CDR3 is made up of 15 amino acids. The ends were cut back, 0 bases at V and 0 bases at J, with 9 bases in the middle. CDR3 region: CAWSVPGISNQPQHF. The CDR3 bases are TGTGCCTGGAGTGTCCCAGGTATTAGCAATCAGCCCCAGCATTTT.

This clonotype was seen a handful of times. The V and J genes are TRBV4-2 and TRBJ2-3; D possibly corresponds to TRBD1 (6 bases). Germline values: CDR1 LGHNA, CDR2 YNFKEQ. V was cut by 4 bases and J by 4 bases, with 15 bases left in between. This CDR3 spans 15 amino acids. The CDR3 DNA follows: TGTGCCAGCAGCCTGAGGACAGCCGCGTCAGATACGCAGTATTTT. The encoded protein is CASSLRTAASDTQYF.

V gene TRBV15 combines with J gene TRBJ1-1; D gene uncertain. The CDR3 is 15 residues long. The germline V gene has CDR1 LNHNV and CDR2 YYDKDF (reference sequence). Trimming took 0 bases from V and 0 from J, leaving 8 bases between them. CDR3 in DNA: TGTGCCACCAGCAGAGATGGATTGGTGAACACTGAAGCTTTCTTT. As protein: CATSRDGLVNTEAFF.

The chain carries TRBV30 and TRBJ2-7; no definite D call. The ends were cut back, 0 bases at V and 5 bases at J, with 14 bases in the middle. CDR1 and CDR2 (germline): GTSNPN, SVGIG (reference sequence). The length of the CDR3 is 14 residues. For the CDR3, the DNA is TGTGCCTGGAGTGTATTGGCAGGAATGGACGAGCAGTACTTC. As protein: CAWSVLAGMDEQYF.

The V and J genes are TRBV2 and TRBJ2-1; D gene uncertain. Germline V gene data show CDR1 as SNHLY and CDR2 as FYNNEI. Trimming left V 4 bases short and J 8 bases short, with 15 bases between. The CDR3 consists of 14 residues. Written as DNA, the CDR3 is TGTGCCAGCAGTGCCACGGACGGACGGGATGAGCAGTTCTTC. Translation: CASSATDGRDEQFF.

This rearrangement joins TRBV5-1 to TRBJ1-4; D is ambiguous. CDR1 and CDR2 (germline): SGHRS, YFSETQ. The CDR3 totals 15 residues. Deletions cut 0 bases from V and 2 bases from J, with 8 bases between. In DNA, the CDR3 is TGCGCCAGCAGCTTGGGAAGCGTGACTAATGAAAAACTGTTTTTT. Residues: CASSLGSVTNEKLFF. The variable domain in full, with the rest retrieved from reference TRBV5-1 and TRBJ1-4, is KAGVTQTPRYLIKTRGQQVTLSCSPISGHRSVSWYQQTPGQGLQFLFEYFSETQRNKGNFPGRFSGRQFSNSRSEMNVSTLELGDSALYLCASSLGSVTNEKLFFGSGTQLSVL.

This clonotype showed up just once. CDR3 nucleotides: TGTGCCAGCTCACCATATAGTTGGGACAGGCCCGACATTCAGTACTTC. Protein: CASSPYSWDRPDIQYF. The chain uses TRBV18 and TRBJ2-4; 8 bases align to TRBD1. V gave up 2 bases and J gave up 8 bases; unmatched junction bases: 11. Germline V gives CDR1 KGHSH, CDR2 LQKENI. The CDR3 sequence is 16 residues long.

This clonotype was seen a few times. The J gene is TRBJ2-1, the V gene TRBV25-1; D gene unclear. There are 15 residues in the CDR3. Germline V lookup: CDR1 MGHDK, CDR2 SYGVNS. V dropped 3 bases and J dropped 9 bases, with 18 bases sitting between them. The DNA of the CDR3 is TGTGCCAGCAGTGAGCCCGGGCCTGCCGGTGCTGAGCAGTTCTTC. Protein product: CASSEPGPAGAEQFF.

This clonotype appeared a few times. The chain has TRBV4-2 and TRBJ2-6, with 12 bases aligning to TRBD2. Germline trimming cut 4 bases from V and 4 bases from J; bases unmatched to any gene: 8. The CDR3 is 18 amino acids. Per the germline V gene, CDR1 is LGHNA and CDR2 is YNFKEQ. The CDR3 spells CASSRRLAGVSGANVLTF. The CDR3 bases are TGTGCCAGCAGCCGGAGACTAGCGGGAGTCTCAGGGGCCAACGTCCTGACTTTC.

The chain uses TRBV13 and TRBJ2-3, with 9 bases fitting TRBD2. J lost 4 bases, V lost 5 bases, and 10 bases had no gene match. The CDR3 is 16 residues long. From germline, CDR1 is PRHDT and CDR2 FYEKMQ (reference sequence). The CDR3: CASSIRTSVPPDTQYF. CDR3 nucleotides: TGTGCCAGCAGCATACGGACTAGCGTTCCCCCAGATACGCAGTATTTT.

V usage is TRBV2 and J usage is TRBJ2-5; 8 positions match TRBD1. Germline lookup yields CDR1 SNHLY and CDR2 FYNNEI. The CDR3 covers 15 residues. V shed 6 bases and J 3 bases; nucleotides not matched to a gene: 9. CDR3 in amino acids: CASSNTGGREETQYF. CDR3 DNA sequence: TGTGCCAGCAGCAATACAGGGGGTCGAGAAGAGACCCAGTACTTC.

This clonotype was detected only a few times. J is TRBJ2-7 and V is TRBV20-1; tentatively, D is TRBD2 (5 bases). This CDR3 has 14 residues. The germline V gene encodes CDR1 DFQATT and CDR2 SNEGSKA (reference sequence). V lost 3 bases and J 4 bases, leaving 16 bases between the germline ends. The CDR3, as DNA: TGCAGTGCTAGGACGACACTAGAACTTTACGAGCAGTACTTC. The encoded protein is CSARTTLELYEQYF.

The chain couples TRBV5-8 to TRBJ1-2, with D hard to call. V lost 0 bases, J lost 4 bases, and 10 bases lay in between. Germline CDR1 SGHTS, CDR2 YDEGEE. CDR3 length equals 14 residues. The CDR3 protein is CASSLEWELYGYTF. The DNA of the CDR3 is TGTGCCAGCAGCTTGGAATGGGAACTCTATGGCTACACCTTC.

This clonotype appeared a few times. The chain recombines TRBV29-1 with TRBJ1-2, with no clear D. V shed 2 bases and J shed 8 bases, with 12 bases lying between them. CDR3 length equals 12 residues. Per germline, CDR1 SQVTM and CDR2 ANQGSEA. CDR3 region: CSVESSSGGYTF. The CDR3 region has the DNA TGCAGCGTTGAATCTTCCTCGGGGGGCTACACCTTC.

This clonotype was counted only a few times. The rearrangement links TRBV28 to TRBJ1-5; D may be TRBD1 (6 bases). This CDR3 is 14 amino acids long. Germline V CDR1 and CDR2: MDHEN, SYDVKM. V was pared by 6 bases and J by 7 bases, with 16 bases between. DNA for the CDR3: TGTGCCAGCAGGGAAGACAGGCCGCGGCAGCCCCAGCATTTT. This codes for CASREDRPRQPQHF.

Only a few counts were recorded for this clonotype. The CDR3 region is CSATFSGSGSLNEQYF. Written as DNA, the CDR3 is TGCAGTGCTACCTTTTCGGGTAGCGGGAGTTTAAACGAGCAGTACTTC. The rearrangement links TRBV20-1 to TRBJ2-7; 9 positions match TRBD2. Germline V gene data show CDR1 as DFQATT and CDR2 as SNEGSKA (reference sequence). J lost 5 bases, V lost 4 bases, and 15 bases had no gene match. The CDR3 contains 16 residues.

There are a few counts of this clonotype. The gene calls are TRBV20-1 and TRBJ2-5; D tentatively reads TRBD1 or TRBD2 (5 bases each). CDR1 is DFQATT, CDR2 SNEGSKA, per germline (reference sequence). The CDR3 has 12 amino acids. The V end was cut by 6 bases, the J end by 5 bases, with 13 bases between. This chain's CDR3 is CSATGTGETQYF. CDR3 in DNA: TGCAGTGCCACCGGGACGGGGGAGACCCAGTACTTC.